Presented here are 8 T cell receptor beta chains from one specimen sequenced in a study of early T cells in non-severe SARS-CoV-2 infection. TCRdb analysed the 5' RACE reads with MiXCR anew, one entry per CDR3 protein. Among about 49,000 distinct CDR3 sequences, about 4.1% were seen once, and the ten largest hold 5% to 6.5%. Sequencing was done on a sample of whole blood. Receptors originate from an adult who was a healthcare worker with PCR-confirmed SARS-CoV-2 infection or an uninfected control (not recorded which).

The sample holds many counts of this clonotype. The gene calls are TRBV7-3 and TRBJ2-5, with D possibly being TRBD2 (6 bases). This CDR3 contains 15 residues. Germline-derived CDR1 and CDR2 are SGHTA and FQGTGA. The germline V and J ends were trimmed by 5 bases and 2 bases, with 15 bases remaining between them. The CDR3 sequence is CASSTWPSAQETQYF. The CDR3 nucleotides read TGTGCCAGCAGCACGTGGCCTAGCGCACAAGAGACCCAGTACTTC.

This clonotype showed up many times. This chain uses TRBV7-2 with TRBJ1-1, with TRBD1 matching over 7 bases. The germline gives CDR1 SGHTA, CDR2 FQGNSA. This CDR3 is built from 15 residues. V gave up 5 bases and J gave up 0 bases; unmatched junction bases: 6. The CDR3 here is CASSRDRPMNTEAFF. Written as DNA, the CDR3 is TGTGCCAGCAGCCGGGACAGACCTATGAACACTGAAGCTTTCTTT.

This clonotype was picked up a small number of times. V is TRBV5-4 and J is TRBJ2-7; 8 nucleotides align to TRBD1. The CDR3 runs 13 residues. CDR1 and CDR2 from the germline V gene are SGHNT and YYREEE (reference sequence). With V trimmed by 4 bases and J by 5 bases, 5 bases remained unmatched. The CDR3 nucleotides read TGTGCCAGCAGCGCCGGACAGGGCCACGAGCAGTACTTC. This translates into CASSAGQGHEQYF.

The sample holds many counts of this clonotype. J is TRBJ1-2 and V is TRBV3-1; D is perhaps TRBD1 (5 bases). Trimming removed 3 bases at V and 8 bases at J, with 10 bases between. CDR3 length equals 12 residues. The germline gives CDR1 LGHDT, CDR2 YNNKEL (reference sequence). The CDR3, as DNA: TGTGCCAGCAGCCAGGGAGGGGACGGCTACACCTTC. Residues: CASSQGGDGYTF.

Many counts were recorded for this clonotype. The CDR3 region is CAIYRGSGNTIYF. CDR3 nucleotides: TGTGCCATTTACAGGGGATCAGGAAACACCATATATTTT. This chain joins TRBV10-3 and TRBJ1-3; 7 bases are a match to TRBD1. J lost 4 bases, V lost 9 bases, and 6 bases had no gene match. The CDR3 length is 13 residues. Germline CDR1 and CDR2: ENHRY and SYGVKD.

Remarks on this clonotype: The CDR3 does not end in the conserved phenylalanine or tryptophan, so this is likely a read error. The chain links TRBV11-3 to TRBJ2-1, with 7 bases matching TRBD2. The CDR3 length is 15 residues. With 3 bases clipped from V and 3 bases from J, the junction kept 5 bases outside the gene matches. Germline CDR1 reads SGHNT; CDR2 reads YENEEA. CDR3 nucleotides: TGTGCCAGCAGCTTCAGACTAGCAGGCTACAATGAGCAGTTCCTC. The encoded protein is CASSFRLAGYNEQFL.

CDR3 DNA: TGTGCCAGCAGTCCAACAGGACAGAACACTGAAGCTTTCTTT. Residues: CASSPTGQNTEAFF. This rearrangement joins TRBV27 to TRBJ1-1; TRBD1 might be the D (5 bases). The CDR3 contains 14 residues. The ends were cut back, 5 bases at V and 1 base at J, with 11 bases in the middle. CDR1 is MNHEY, CDR2 SMNVEV, per germline (reference sequence).

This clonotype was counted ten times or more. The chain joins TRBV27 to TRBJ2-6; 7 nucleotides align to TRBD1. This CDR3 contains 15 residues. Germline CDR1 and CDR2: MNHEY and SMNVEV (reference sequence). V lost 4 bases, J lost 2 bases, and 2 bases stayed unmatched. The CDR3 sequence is CASSWGTAGANVLTF. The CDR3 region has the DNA TGTGCCAGCAGTTGGGGGACAGCTGGGGCCAACGTCCTGACTTTC.